These 6 T cell receptor beta chains were all obtained from the same sample, sequenced in a study of blood T cell repertoires in COVID-19. Profiling relied on immunoSEQ multiplex PCR, and the TCRdb table lists in-frame clones only, not all of them. The data hold 80,000 or so clones, with 86% observed a single time. Sequencing input: peripheral blood. The source is an older woman with acute or convalescent COVID-19.

The chain employs TRBV18 and TRBJ1-6; tentatively, D is TRBD1 (6 bases). Germline V gene lookup returns CDR1 KGHSH and CDR2 LQKENI. Trimming removed 3 bases at V and 8 bases at J, with 11 bases between. This CDR3 has 14 residues. In nucleotides, the CDR3 is TGTGCCAGCTCACCCTGGACAGAACATTCACCCCTCCACTTT. It specifies CASSPWTEHSPLHF.

This chain links TRBV7-2 with TRBJ1-2; D is undetermined. V was trimmed by 0 bases and J by 2 bases, leaving 7 bases between them. The germline V gene encodes CDR1 SGHTA and CDR2 FQGNSA. This CDR3 is 14 amino acids long. The CDR3 DNA follows: TGTGCCAGCAGCTTAGCTATCAGAAACTATGGCTACACCTTC. Residues: CASSLAIRNYGYTF.

The CDR3 here is CASSSQYQPQHF. The CDR3 DNA is TGTGCCAGCAGTTCGCAGTATCAGCCCCAGCATTTT. The J gene is TRBJ1-5, the V gene TRBV28, with D unresolved. There are 12 residues in the CDR3. Germline CDR1 and CDR2: MDHEN and SYDVKM. The V gene lost 4 bases and the J gene lost 5 bases, with 6 bases spanning the gap.

The chain carries TRBV24-1 and TRBJ2-5; 7 bases are shared with TRBD1. Trimming at V came to 7 bases and at J to 1 base, leaving 2 bases not matched to a gene. Germline CDR1 is KGHDR and CDR2 is SFDVKD. CDR3 length: 13 amino acids. The CDR3 spells CATRGQPQETQYF. For the CDR3, the DNA is TGTGCCACCAGGGGACAGCCCCAAGAGACCCAGTACTTC.

About this clone itself: Other DNA variants within this sample encode the same CDR3. The chain combines TRBV28 with TRBJ1-6, with 7 bases matching TRBD1. Germline CDR1 reads MDHEN; CDR2 reads SYDVKM. Unmatched junction bases numbered 4, after V lost 6 bases and J lost 5 bases. The CDR3 totals 14 residues. CDR3 residues: CASSSGTDNSPLHF. DNA of the CDR3: TGTGCCAGCAGCTCCGGGACAGATAATTCACCCCTCCACTTT.

The CDR3 loop reads CASSFGYRETQYF. The CDR3 DNA follows: TGTGCCAGCAGCTTCGGGTACCGAGAGACCCAGTACTTC. This chain uses TRBV5-8 with TRBJ2-5; D ambiguous. CDR3 length: 13 amino acids. CDR1 SGHTS and CDR2 YDEGEE come from the germline V gene. Trimming removed 2 bases at V and 4 bases at J, with 9 bases between. The whole variable domain, filled in from reference TRBV5-8 and TRBJ2-5, reads EAGVTQSPTHLIKTRGQQATLRCSPISGHTSVYWYQQALGLGLQFLLWYDEGEERNRGNFPPRFSGRQFPNYSSELNVNALELEDSALYLCASSFGYRETQYFGPGTRLLVL.